This is a list of T cell receptor beta chains from one sample in a study of blood T cells in healthy people across ages. Each CDR3 protein is one row after TCRdb ran MiXCR on the 5' RACE reads. Of approximately 1,700,000 distinct CDR3 sequences in the sample, more than 35% were seen once. The sample was blood. The source is a human donor in good health. Both conserved end residues are part of each CDR3.

>TRBJ2-1|TRBV12-3/TRBV12-4
CASSFWSLSSYNEQFF
>TRBJ1-6|TRBV7-6
CANSPDGLSSYNSPLHF
>TRBJ1-2|TRBV10-3
CAITGTGTPNYGYTF
>TRBJ1-1|TRBV29-1
CSGDSGQLNTEAFF
>TRBJ1-4|TRBV12-3/TRBV12-4
CGSSPDGATNEKLFF
>TRBJ1-5|TRBV29-1
CGVEGLPNQPQHF
>TRBJ2-3|TRBV6-4
CASIYTESLPTDTQYF
>TRBJ2-5|TRBV7-9
CASGGQNQETQYF
>TRBJ1-2|TRBV27
CARPTGVDGYTF
>.|TRBV9
CASSRRGGVGEQYF
>TRBJ1-2|TRBV11-2
CASSLVRGGHTSNYGYTF
>TRBJ1-2|TRBV7-9
CASSPSPSRDRGHYGYTF
>TRBJ1-1|TRBV6-2/TRBV6-3
CASSYLGRNTEAFF
>TRBJ1-2|TRBV4-2
CASSQEGGGRVGYTF
>TRBJ2-7|TRBV28
CASSLYSSGEQYF
>TRBJ1-4|TRBV29-1
CSVAGTGGQGNEKLFF
>TRBJ2-1|TRBV20-1
CSAIPRRRGEYNEQFF
>TRBJ1-2|TRBV29-1
CSVSEGGNYGYTF
>TRBJ1-2|TRBV10-3
CAISGQEMGQAYGYTF
>TRBJ2-7|TRBV4-3
CASSLWETGEVPGEQYF
>TRBJ1-2|TRBV28
CASRGQGHYGYTF
>TRBJ1-2|TRBV9
CASSVWGPSYGYTF
>TRBJ2-6|TRBV7-3
CASSTTDSGANVLTF
>TRBJ2-1|TRBV6-2/TRBV6-3
CASTPRGSGANEQFF
>TRBJ2-3|TRBV20-1
CSARAVRGGVADTQYF
>TRBJ1-2|TRBV4-1
CAGSQRGGNYGYTF
>TRBJ2-2|TRBV19
CASSITPAGPGTGELFF
>TRBJ2-3|TRBV29-1
CSVGLAGSTDTQYF
>TRBJ2-5|TRBV12-3/TRBV12-4
CASSPNRVEETQYF
>TRBJ1-2|TRBV2
CASSPGQQDGYTF
>TRBJ2-3|TRBV5-6
CASSFEGTRTDTQYF
>TRBJ2-3|TRBV20-1
CSARDGALDTQYF
>TRBJ2-1|TRBV7-7
CASSPDLGLAGGLSYNEQVF
>TRBJ1-2|TRBV12-3/TRBV12-4
CASTHGQYGYTF